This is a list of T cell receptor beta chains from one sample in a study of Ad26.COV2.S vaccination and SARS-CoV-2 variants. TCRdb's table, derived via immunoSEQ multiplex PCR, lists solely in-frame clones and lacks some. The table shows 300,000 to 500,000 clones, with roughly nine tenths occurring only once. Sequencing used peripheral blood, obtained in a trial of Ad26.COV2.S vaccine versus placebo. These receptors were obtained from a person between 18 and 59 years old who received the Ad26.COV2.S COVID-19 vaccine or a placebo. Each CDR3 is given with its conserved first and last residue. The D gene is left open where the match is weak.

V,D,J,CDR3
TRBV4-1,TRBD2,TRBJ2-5,CASRRGTSGQETQYF
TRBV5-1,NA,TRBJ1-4,CASSTRTAPEKLFF
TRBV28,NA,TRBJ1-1,CATVTNTEAFF
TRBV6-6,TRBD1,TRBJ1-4,CASSSRSQGGEKLFF
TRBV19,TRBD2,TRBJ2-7,CASSITLAGAHEQYF
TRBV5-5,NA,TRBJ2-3,CASSRGQDWADTQYF
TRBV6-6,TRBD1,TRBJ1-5,CASSYPGGGQPQHF
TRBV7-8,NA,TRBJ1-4,CASSSHRGRGSNEKLFF
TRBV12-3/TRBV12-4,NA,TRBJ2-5,CASSFSRKETQYF
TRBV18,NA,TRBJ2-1,CASSPPLGAMPAGSIF
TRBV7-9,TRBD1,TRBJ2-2,CASSFGQANTGELFF
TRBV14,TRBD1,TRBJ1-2,CASSQGGQGNGYTF
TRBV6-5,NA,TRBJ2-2,CASNDRPGELFF
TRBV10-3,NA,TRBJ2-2,CAISDGQGGTGELFF
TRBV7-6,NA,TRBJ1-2,CASREGLNYGYTF
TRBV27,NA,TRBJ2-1,CASTRLTGYYNEQFF
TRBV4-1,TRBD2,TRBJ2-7,CASSQDGLGITYEQYF
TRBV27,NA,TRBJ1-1,CASTSAGQAKAFF
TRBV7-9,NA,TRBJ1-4,CASSLTGGTTTNEKLFF
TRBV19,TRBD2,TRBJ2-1,CASSSQRGGREQFF
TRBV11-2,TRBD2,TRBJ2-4,CASSPGGSGGDIAKNIQYF
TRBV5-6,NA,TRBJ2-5,CASSLEVGRETQYF
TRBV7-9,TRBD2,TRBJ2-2,CASSKRTSGGAPGELFF
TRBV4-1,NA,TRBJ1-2,CASSQLGTDGYTF
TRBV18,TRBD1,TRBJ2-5,CATRDREETQYF
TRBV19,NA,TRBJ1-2,CASSDRPNYGYTF
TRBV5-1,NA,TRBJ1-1,CASSTGPRNTEAFF
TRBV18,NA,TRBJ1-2,CASSPTEYYGYTF
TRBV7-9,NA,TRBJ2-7,CASSAAGATAGEQYF
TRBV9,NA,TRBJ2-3,CASSVSARTDTQYF
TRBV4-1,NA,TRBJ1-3,CASSHGSSGNTIYF
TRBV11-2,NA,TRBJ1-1,CASSLGLQDEAFF